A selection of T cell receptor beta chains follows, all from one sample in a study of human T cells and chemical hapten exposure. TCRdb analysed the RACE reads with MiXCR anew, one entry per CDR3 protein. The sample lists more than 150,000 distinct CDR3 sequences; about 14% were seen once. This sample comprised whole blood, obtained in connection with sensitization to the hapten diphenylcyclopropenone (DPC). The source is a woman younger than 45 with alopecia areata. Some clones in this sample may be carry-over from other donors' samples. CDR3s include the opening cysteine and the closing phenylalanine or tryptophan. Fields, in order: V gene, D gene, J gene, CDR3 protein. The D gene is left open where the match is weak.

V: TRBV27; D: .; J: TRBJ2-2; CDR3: CASSLGLRGAGELFF
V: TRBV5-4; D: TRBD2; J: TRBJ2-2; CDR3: CASSLRVAGAYGGELFF
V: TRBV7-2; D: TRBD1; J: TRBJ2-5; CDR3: CASSLHRGPQETQYF
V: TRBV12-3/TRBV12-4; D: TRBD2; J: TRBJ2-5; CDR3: CASSSQTSGQETQYF
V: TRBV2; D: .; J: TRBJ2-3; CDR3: CASKPKSADTQYF
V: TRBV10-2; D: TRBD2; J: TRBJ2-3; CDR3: CASSLAGGTSTDTQYF
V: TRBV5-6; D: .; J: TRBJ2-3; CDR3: CASSPHDRTDTQYF
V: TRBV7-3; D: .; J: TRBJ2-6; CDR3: CASSSRPAGVTSGANVLTF
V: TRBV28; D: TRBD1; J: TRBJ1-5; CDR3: CASSSRTGPNQPQHF
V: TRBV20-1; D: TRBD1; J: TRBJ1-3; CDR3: CSAPGGGDTIYF
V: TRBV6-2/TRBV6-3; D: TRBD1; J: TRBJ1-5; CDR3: CASIDRAGQPQHF
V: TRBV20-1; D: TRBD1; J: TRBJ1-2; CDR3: CSARGPVGGQHYGYTF
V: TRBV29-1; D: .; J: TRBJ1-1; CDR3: CSVDSPGLDTEAFF
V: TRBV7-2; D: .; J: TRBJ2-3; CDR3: CASRKSGTASTDTQYF
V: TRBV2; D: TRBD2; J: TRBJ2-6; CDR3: CASSWGRTGGFIESGANVLTF
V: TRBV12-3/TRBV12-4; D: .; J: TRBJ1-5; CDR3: CASSLEGGGQPQHF
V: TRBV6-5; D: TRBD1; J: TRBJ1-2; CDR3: CASTGGRLHGSWSF
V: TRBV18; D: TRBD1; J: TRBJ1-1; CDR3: CASSPGQMNTEAFF
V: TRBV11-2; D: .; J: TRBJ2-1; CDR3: CASSRGGSYNEQFF
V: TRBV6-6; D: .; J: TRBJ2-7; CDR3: CASTSLAGEQYF
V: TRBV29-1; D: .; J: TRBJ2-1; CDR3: CSVEGTPLMDEQFF
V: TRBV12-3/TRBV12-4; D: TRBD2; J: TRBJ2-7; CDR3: CASSRLAGPESYEQYF
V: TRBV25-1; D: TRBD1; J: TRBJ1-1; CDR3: CASIQPSGTGRTEAFF
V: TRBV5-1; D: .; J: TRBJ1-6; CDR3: CASSLGLNSPLHF
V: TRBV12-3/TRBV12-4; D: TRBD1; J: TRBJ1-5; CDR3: CASSLGQGGNQPQHF
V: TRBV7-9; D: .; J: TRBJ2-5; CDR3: CASSKSLDQETQYF
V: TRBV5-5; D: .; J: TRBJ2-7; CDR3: CASSLDGGSYEQYF
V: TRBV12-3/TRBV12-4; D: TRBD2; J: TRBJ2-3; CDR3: CASTPWEGSTDTQYF
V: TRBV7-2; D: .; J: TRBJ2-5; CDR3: CASSSRKMGLYGETQYF
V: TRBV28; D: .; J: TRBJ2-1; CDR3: CASTIRDAKAQFF
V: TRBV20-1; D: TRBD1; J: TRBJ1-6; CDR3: CSAKGQDRGNSPLHF
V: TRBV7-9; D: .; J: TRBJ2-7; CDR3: CASSQTQQTYEQYF
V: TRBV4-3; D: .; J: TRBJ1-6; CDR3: CASSQERNSPLHF
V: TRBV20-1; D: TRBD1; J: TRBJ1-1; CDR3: CSARDSPGQGTEAFF